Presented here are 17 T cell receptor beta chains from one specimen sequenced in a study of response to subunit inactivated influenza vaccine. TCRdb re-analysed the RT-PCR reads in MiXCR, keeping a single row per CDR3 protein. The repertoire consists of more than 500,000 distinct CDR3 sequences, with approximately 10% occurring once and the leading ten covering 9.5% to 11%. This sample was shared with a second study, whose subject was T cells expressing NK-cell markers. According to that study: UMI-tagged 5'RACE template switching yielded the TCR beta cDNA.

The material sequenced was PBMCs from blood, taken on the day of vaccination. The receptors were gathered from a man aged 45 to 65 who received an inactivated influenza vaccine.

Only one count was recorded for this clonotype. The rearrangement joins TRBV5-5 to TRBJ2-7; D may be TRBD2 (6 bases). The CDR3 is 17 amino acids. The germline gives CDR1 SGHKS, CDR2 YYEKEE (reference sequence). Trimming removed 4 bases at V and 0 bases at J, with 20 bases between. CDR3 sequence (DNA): TGTGCCAGCAGCCACCCACCAGGGACTTTCCGCTCCTACGAGCAGTACTTC. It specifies CASSHPPGTFRSYEQYF. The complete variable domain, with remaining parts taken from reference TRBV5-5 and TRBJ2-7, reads DAGVTQSPTHLIKTRGQQVTLRCSPISGHKSVSWYQQVLGQGPQFIFQYYEKEERGRGNFPDRFSARQFPNYSSELNVNALLLGDSALYLCASSHPPGTFRSYEQYFGPGTRLTVT.

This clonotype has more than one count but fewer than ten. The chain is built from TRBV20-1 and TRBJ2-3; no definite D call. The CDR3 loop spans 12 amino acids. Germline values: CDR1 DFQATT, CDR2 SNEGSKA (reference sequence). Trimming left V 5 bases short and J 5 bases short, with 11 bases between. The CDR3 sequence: CSAVPNVDTQYF. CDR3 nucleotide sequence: TGCAGTGCTGTCCCCAACGTAGATACGCAGTATTTT.

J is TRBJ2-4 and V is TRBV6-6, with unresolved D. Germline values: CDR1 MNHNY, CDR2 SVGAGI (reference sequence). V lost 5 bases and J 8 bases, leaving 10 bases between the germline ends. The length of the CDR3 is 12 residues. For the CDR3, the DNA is TGTGCCAGCAGTAGGATAACTGACATTCAGTACTTC. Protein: CASSRITDIQYF.

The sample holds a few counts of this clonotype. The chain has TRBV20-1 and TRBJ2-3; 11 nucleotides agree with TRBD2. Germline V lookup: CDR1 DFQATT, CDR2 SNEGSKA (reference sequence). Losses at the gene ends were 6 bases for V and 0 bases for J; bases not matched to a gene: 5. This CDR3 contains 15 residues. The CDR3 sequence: CSAAGTSGSTDTQYF. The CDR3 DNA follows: TGCAGTGCAGCCGGGACTAGCGGTAGCACAGATACGCAGTATTTT.

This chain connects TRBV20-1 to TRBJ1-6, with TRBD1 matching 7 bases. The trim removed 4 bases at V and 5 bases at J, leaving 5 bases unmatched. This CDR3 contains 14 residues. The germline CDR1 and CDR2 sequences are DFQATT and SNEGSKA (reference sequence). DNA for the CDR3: TGCAGTGCTAATACCGACAGGGATAATTCACCCCTCCACTTT. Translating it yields CSANTDRDNSPLHF.

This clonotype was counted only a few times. In nucleotides, the CDR3 is TGTGCCAGCAGCCAGCTTGTGAACAATGAGCAGTTCTTC. Protein: CASSQLVNNEQFF. The chain is built from TRBV7-7 and TRBJ2-1; no clear D gene. The CDR3 consists of 13 residues. Trimming removed 5 bases from V and 5 bases from J, with 10 bases in between. Germline assignment: CDR1 SSHAT and CDR2 FNYEAQ (reference sequence).

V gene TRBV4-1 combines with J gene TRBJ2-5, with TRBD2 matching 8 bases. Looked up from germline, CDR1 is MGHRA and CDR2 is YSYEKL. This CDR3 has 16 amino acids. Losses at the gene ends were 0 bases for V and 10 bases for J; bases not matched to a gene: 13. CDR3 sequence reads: CASSQDRLAGPRIQYF. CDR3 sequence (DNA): TGCGCCAGCAGCCAAGATCGGCTAGCGGGCCCCCGGATCCAGTACTTC.

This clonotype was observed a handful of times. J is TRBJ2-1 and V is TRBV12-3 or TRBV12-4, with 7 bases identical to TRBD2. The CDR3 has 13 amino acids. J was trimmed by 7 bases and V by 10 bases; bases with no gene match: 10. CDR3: CATAGGRGNEQFF. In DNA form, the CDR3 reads TGTGCCACAGCTGGCGGGAGAGGAAATGAGCAGTTCTTC.

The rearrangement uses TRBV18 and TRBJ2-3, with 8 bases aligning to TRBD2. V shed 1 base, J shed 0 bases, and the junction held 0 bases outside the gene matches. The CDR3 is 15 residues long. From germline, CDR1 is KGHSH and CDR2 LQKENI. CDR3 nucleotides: TGTGCCAGCTCACCACGACTAGCGAGCACAGATACGCAGTATTTT. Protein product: CASSPRLASTDTQYF.

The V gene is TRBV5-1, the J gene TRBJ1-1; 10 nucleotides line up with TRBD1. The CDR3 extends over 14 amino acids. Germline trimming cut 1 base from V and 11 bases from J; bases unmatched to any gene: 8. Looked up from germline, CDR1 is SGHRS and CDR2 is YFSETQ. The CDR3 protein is CASSLFGQGGNAFF. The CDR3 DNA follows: TGCGCCAGCAGCTTGTTCGGACAGGGGGGGAATGCTTTCTTT.

In DNA form, the CDR3 reads TGTGCCAGCAGTTTTTTCACAGGGGACGTGGATGAGCAGTTCTTC. Encoded protein: CASSFFTGDVDEQFF. The rearrangement joins TRBV28 to TRBJ2-1; 7 bases are shared with TRBD1. V gave up 3 bases and J gave up 8 bases; unmatched junction bases: 10. CDR3 length equals 15 residues. Germline V gene data show CDR1 as MDHEN and CDR2 as SYDVKM.

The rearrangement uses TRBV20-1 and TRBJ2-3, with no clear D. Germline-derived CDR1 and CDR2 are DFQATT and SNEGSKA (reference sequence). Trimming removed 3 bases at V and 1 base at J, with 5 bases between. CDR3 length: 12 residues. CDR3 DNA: TGCAGTGCTAGTATCGGCACAGATACGCAGTATTTT. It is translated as CSASIGTDTQYF.

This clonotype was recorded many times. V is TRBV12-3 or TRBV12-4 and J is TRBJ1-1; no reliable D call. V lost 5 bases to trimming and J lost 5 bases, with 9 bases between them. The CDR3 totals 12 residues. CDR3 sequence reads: CASSEQWTEAFF. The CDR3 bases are TGTGCCAGCAGTGAACAGTGGACTGAAGCTTTCTTT.

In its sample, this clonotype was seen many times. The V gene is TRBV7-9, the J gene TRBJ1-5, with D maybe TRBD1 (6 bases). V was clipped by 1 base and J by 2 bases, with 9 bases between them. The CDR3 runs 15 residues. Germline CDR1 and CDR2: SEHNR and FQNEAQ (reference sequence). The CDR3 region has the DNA TGTGCCAGCAGCTTAGGCGGACAGCGCAATCAGCCCCAGCATTTT. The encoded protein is CASSLGGQRNQPQHF.

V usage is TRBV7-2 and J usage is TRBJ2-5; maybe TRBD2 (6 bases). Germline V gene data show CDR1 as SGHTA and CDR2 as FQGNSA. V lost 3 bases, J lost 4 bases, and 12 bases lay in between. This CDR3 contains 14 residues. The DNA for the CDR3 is TGTGCCAGCAGCTTTTACGGGGGAGGAGAGACCCAGTACTTC. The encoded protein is CASSFYGGGETQYF.

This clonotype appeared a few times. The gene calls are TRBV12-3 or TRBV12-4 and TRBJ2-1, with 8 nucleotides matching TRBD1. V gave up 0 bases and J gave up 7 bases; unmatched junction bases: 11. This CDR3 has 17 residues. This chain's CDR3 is CASSLAPPRGPPNEQFF. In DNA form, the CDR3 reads TGTGCCAGCAGTTTAGCGCCCCCCAGGGGGCCACCTAATGAGCAGTTCTTC.

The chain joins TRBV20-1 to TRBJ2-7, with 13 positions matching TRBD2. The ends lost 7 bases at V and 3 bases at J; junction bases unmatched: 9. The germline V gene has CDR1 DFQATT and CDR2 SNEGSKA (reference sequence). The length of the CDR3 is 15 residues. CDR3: CSGSGGTSGIYEQYF. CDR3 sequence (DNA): TGCAGTGGGTCAGGGGGGACTAGCGGGATCTACGAGCAGTACTTC.